This TCR beta chain was recovered during a study of blood T cell repertoires in COVID-19. About the research overall: PBMCs, B-cell-depleted T cells, or T cells were the source of the cDNA or gDNA that made up the material.

Germline CDR1 is SNHLY and CDR2 is FYNNEI. The CDR3 consists of 15 residues. V gave up 5 bases and J gave up 6 bases, with 16 bases separating them. Per the original data handling: Estimated nucleated cell counts came from reference gene primer amplification. Assay used: immunoSEQ multiplex PCR; TCRdb lists only in-frame clones, some missing. V and J calls and clone size follow that table, whereas D and trimming were derived from the DNA. Of about 480,000 clones listed, approximately 90% are singletons. The V call is TRBV2, the J call TRBJ1-4; D is perhaps TRBD1 (6 bases). This TCR came from a woman in her 30s with acute or convalescent COVID-19. The sequencing input was peripheral blood. CDR3 DNA sequence: TGTGCCAGCAGTCTAACCGGGACATCGGATGAAAAACTGTTTTTT. Protein product: CASSLTGTSDEKLFF.